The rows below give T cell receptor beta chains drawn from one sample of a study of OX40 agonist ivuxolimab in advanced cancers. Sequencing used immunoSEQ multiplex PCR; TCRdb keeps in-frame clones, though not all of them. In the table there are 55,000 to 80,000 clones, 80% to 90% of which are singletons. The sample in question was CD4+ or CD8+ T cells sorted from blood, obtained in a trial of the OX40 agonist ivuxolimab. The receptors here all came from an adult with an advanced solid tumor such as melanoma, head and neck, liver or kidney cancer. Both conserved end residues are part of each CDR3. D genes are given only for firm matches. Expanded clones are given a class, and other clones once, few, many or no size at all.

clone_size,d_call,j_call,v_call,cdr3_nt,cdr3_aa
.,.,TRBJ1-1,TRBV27,TGTGCCAGCAGCCAAAAGGGCGGAAGTGCCGGGAACACTGAAGCTTTCTTT,CASSQKGGSAGNTEAFF
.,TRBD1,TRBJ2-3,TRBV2,TGTGCCAGCAACCTACAGGGGAAGGGCACAGATACGCAGTATTTT,CASNLQGKGTDTQYF
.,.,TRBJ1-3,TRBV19,TGTGCCAGTAGTTTCCCGGGACACTCCGCGAACACCATATATTTT,CASSFPGHSANTIYF
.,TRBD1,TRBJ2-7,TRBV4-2,TGTGCCAGCAGCCAGCTCGGGACAGCCTCCTACGAGCAGTACTTC,CASSQLGTASYEQYF
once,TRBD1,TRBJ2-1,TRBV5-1,TGCGCCAGCAGCTTAACAGGGGAGCCCTACAATGAGCAGTTCTTC,CASSLTGEPYNEQFF
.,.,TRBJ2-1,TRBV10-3,TGTGCCATCACAAGAGGAGGGCCGGAAAATGAGCAGTTCTTC,CAITRGGPENEQFF
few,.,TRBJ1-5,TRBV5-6,TGTGCCAGCAGCTCACAGGGTGGACAGCCCCAGCATTTT,CASSSQGGQPQHF
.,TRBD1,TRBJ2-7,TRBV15,TGTGCCACCAGCAGGGATCGACAGGGCAAGCAGTACTTC,CATSRDRQGKQYF
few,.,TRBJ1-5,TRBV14,TGTGCCAGCAGCCAAGATCGGGGTCAGCCCCAGCATTTT,CASSQDRGQPQHF
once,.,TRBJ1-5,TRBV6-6,TGTGCCAGCAGTTATATTAGTTCGGGAAGCTACCAGCATTTT,CASSYISSGSYQHF
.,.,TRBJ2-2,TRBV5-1,TGCGCCAGCAGCTTTTCAGGGGATTACGGGGAGCTGTTTTTT,CASSFSGDYGELFF
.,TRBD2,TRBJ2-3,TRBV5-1,TGCGCCAGCAGCTTGGGACTAGCGGGAGATACAGATACGCAGTATTTT,CASSLGLAGDTDTQYF
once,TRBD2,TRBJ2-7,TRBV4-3,TGCGCCAGCAGCCAAGAGAGCGGGAGATACGAGCAGTACTTC,CASSQESGRYEQYF
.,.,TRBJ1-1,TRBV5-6,TGTGCCAGCAGCTTCGAGACAGCCCTTTTGAACACTGAAGCTTTCTTT,CASSFETALLNTEAFF
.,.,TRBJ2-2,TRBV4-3,TGCGCCAGCAGCCTGGGACGGAACACCGGGGAGCTGTTTTTT,CASSLGRNTGELFF
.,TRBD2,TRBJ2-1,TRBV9,TGTGCCAGCAGCGGGACTAGCGGGGGAGCCTACAATGAGCAGTTCTTC,CASSGTSGGAYNEQFF
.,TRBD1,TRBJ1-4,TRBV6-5,TGTGCCAGCAGTTACGGGACAGACGAAAAACTGTTTTTT,CASSYGTDEKLFF
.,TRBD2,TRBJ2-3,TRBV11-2,TGTGCCAGCAGCCGAAGCGGGAGGTCAGATACGCAGTATTTT,CASSRSGRSDTQYF
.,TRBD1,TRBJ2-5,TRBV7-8,TGTGCCAGCAGCTTAAGGGGCCAGGGGGTCTTGGAGGAGACCCAGTACTTC,CASSLRGQGVLEETQYF
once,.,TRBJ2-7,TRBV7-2,TGTGCCAGCAGCCGCCGGGAAACCTACGAGCAGTACTTC,CASSRRETYEQYF
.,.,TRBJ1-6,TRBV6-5,TGTGCCAGCAGTTACTCACGGGGGAAGGGTAATTCACCCCTCCACTTT,CASSYSRGKGNSPLHF
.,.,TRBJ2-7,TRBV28,TGTGCCAGCAGTTTGGCAGGGCCGTTGGTAGGTGAGCAGTACTTC,CASSLAGPLVGEQYF
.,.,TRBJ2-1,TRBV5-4,TGTGCCAGCAGCTTGGGAAAATCTCTTAGGGAGCAGTTCTTC,CASSLGKSLREQFF
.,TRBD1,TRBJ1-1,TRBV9,TGTGCCAGCAGCGTAGGCGCAGGGGGGAAGAACACTGAAGCTTTCTTT,CASSVGAGGKNTEAFF
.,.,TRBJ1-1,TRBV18,TGTGCCAGCTCACCCCCGGGTGGAAACACTGAAGCTTTCTTT,CASSPPGGNTEAFF
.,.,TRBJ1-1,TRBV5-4,TGTGCCAGCAGCCCCAACTTTAGGGACACTGAAGCTTTCTTT,CASSPNFRDTEAFF
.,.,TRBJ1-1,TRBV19,TGTGCCAGTACATGGAACAGGAACACTGAAGCTTTCTTT,CASTWNRNTEAFF
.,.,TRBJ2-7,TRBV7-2,TGTGCCAGCAGCTTAGAGGCCCCTCCGACTCGGGCCGAGCAGTACTTC,CASSLEAPPTRAEQYF
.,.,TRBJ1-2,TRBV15,TGTGCCACCAGCAGGGGAGGGGACTATGGCTACACCTTC,CATSRGGDYGYTF
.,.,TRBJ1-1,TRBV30,TGTGCCTGGAGTGCCCCCCCATCGAAGGGTACTGAAGCTTTCTTT,CAWSAPPSKGTEAFF
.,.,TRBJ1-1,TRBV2,TGTGCCAGCAGTGACAGGCTGCCTGAAGCTTTCTTT,CASSDRLPEAFF
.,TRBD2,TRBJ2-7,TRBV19,TGTGCCAGTAGTATAGCCCCAGGGACTAGCGCCTACGAGCAGTACTTC,CASSIAPGTSAYEQYF
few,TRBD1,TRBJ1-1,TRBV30,TGTGCCTGGAGTCACGCTGACAGGGGCACTGAAGCTTTCTTT,CAWSHADRGTEAFF
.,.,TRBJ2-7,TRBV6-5,TGTGCCAGCAGTTACTCCGGGGTCCCAACCTACGAGCAGTACTTC,CASSYSGVPTYEQYF
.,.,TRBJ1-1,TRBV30,TGTGCCTGGATCATCAGGGTCACTGAAGCTTTCTTT,CAWIIRVTEAFF
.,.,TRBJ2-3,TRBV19,TGTGCCAGTAGTATCGGGCAGGGAGGTACTAGTACGCAGTATTTT,CASSIGQGGTSTQYF
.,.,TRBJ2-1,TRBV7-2,TGTGCCAGCAGACTTACAGACGGCAATGAGCAGTTCTTC,CASRLTDGNEQFF
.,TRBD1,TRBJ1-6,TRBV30,TGTGCCTGGAGGCGAACCGGGACAGCGAATTCACCCCTCCACTTT,CAWRRTGTANSPLHF
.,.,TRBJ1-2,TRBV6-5,TGTGCCAGCACAGGCAGCTTGAACTATGGCTACACCTTC,CASTGSLNYGYTF
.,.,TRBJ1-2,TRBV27,TGTGCCAGCAGTTTATCCCTTCGGGCGGGAAGTAATGGCTACACCTTC,CASSLSLRAGSNGYTF
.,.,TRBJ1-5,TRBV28,TGTGCCAGCAGTACTCCCCCGTCGGCGGATCAGCCCCAGCATTTT,CASSTPPSADQPQHF
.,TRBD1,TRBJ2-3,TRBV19,TGTGCCAGTAGGCCTTTAGGGACAGAAGGCACAGATACGCAGTATTTT,CASRPLGTEGTDTQYF
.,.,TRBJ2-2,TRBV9,TGTGCCAGCAGCTCCCCCCAGGGGTTCGGGGAGCTGTTTTTT,CASSSPQGFGELFF
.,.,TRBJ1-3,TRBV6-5,TGTGCCAGCAGCCAGGGCCTCTCTGGAAACACCATATATTTT,CASSQGLSGNTIYF